This entry is about one T cell receptor (beta chain). Using RNA transcripts as the source, TCR beta CDR3 regions were amplified. A first-round RT-PCR of the TCR CDR3 used the HTBI primer set. TCRdb processed the multiplex PCR reads anew with MiXCR; each CDR3 protein has one entry. This table holds around 580,000 distinct CDR3 sequences, 46% found once. The source of the sample is a study of T cells in Graves' hyperthyroidism and ophthalmopathy. Absence of ophthalmopathy progression within 18 months defined stable Graves' hyperthyroidism. Patients aged 18 to 65 had newly diagnosed hyperthyroidism that had lasted under 2 months. Diagnosing involved the use of clinical symptoms, serum thyroxine and TRAb, thyroid ultrasound and orbital computed tomography. This clonotype originated in a woman in her late teens or twenties with Graves' hyperthyroidism. The material sequenced was peripheral blood or thyroid tissue (not recorded which).

The CDR3 DNA sequence: TGCAGCGTTGACAGCCGCTATGTCGGCTACACCTTC. This gives the protein CSVDSRYVGYTF. The gene calls are TRBV29-1 and TRBJ1-2; D remains ambiguous. The germline V gene encodes CDR1 SQVTM and CDR2 ANQGSEA. V lost 3 bases to trimming and J lost 8 bases, with 13 bases between them. The CDR3 is 12 residues long.